These 3 T cell receptor beta chains originate from one sample sequenced in a study of blood T cell repertoires in COVID-19. Clones were read by immunoSEQ multiplex PCR, and TCRdb kept only the in-frame ones, dropping some. Seen here are fewer than 300,000 clones, around 79% observed once, and the top ten hold 2.5% to 4%. Sequencing was performed on peripheral blood. The receptors here all came from a woman of 80 years or more with acute or convalescent COVID-19.

V gene TRBV7-9 combines with J gene TRBJ1-1; the D gene is possibly TRBD1 (6 bases). The CDR3 totals 14 residues. V dropped 5 bases and J dropped 1 base, with 11 bases sitting between them. CDR1 and CDR2 (germline): SEHNR, FQNEAQ (reference sequence). The CDR3: CASSRDIRNTEAFF. In nucleotides, the CDR3 is TGTGCCAGCAGCCGGGACATCCGGAACACTGAAGCTTTCTTT.

The chain links TRBV6-6 to TRBJ1-2, with a tentative D call TRBD1 (6 bases). Germline CDR1 reads MNHNY; CDR2 reads SVGAGI (reference sequence). The V and J ends lost 5 bases and 4 bases respectively, with 17 bases between them. The CDR3 has 15 residues. The CDR3 nucleotides are TGTGCCAGCAGTACCTTACAGGGTATAGGCTATGGCTACACCTTC. Translation: CASSTLQGIGYGYTF.

This clone has only one observation. The J gene is TRBJ2-3, the V gene TRBV11-2, with a tentative D call TRBD2 (6 bases). Trimming removed 0 bases from V and 4 bases from J, with 20 bases in between. This CDR3 is 18 amino acids long. Germline lookup yields CDR1 SGHAT and CDR2 FQNNGV. The CDR3 nucleotides are TGTGCCAGCAGCTTAGAAGAGGGGCGGGGTCTTGCCGCAGATACGCAGTATTTT. Translation gives CASSLEEGRGLAADTQYF.